A selection of T cell receptor beta chains follows, all from one sample in a study of beta chain features in type 1 diabetes. The data were produced by immunoSEQ multiplex PCR, yet TCRdb's version contains in-frame clones alone and is incomplete. The table lists about 700,000 clones, roughly 12% of them singletons. Sequenced sample: naive CD4+ T cells from blood. These receptors all stem from a man between 18 and 35 years old with type 1 diabetes. CDR3s include the opening cysteine and the closing phenylalanine or tryptophan. The D gene is left open where the match is weak. The listing skips clone size in some rows; elsewhere it reads once, few, many or a size class.

v_gene	d_gene	abundance	j_gene	CDR3aa	CDR3nt
TRBV30	TRBD2	few	TRBJ2-2	CAWRTGGTTGELFF	TGTGCCTGGAGGACGGGGGGGACGACCGGGGAGCTGTTTTTT
TRBV30	TRBD1	few	TRBJ1-6	CAWSSGTGSSPLHF	TGTGCCTGGAGTTCCGGGACAGGGAGTTCACCCCTCCACTTT
TRBV13	-	few	TRBJ1-2	CASSSPTNYGYTF	TGTGCCAGCAGCTCCCCAACTAACTATGGCTACACCTTC
TRBV30	-	-	TRBJ1-5	CAWSGAGVSNQPQHF	TGTGCCTGGAGTGGGGCAGGGGTAAGCAATCAGCCCCAGCATTTT
TRBV30	-	-	TRBJ2-7	CAWSVLGVNEQYF	TGTGCCTGGAGTGTACTGGGGGTGAACGAGCAGTACTTC
TRBV29-1	TRBD1	few	TRBJ1-2	CSVGGQGTAGYTF	TGCAGCGTTGGAGGACAGGGGACGGCTGGCTACACCTTC
TRBV10-3	TRBD2	-	TRBJ2-5	CATDRGGAGETQYF	TGTGCCACCGATAGGGGAGGGGCTGGTGAGACCCAGTACTTC
TRBV29-1	-	few	TRBJ2-5	CSVGTVEETQYF	TGCAGCGTTGGGACAGTCGAAGAGACCCAGTACTTC
TRBV2	TRBD1	few	TRBJ1-2	CASDRQGGGYTF	TGTGCCAGCGACCGACAGGGCGGTGGCTACACCTTC
TRBV7-8	TRBD1	-	TRBJ1-2	CASSLQGQGLYGYTF	TGTGCCAGCAGCTTACAGGGACAGGGCCTCTATGGCTACACCTTC
TRBV25-1	-	few	TRBJ1-1	CASSEVTGTEAFF	TGTGCCAGCAGTGAAGTTACGGGCACTGAAGCTTTCTTT
TRBV30	-	-	TRBJ1-6	CAWARYSPLHF	TGTGCCTGGGCAAGATATTCACCCCTCCACTTT
TRBV6-6	-	few	TRBJ2-7	CASSRWGEQYF	TGTGCCAGCAGCCGATGGGGCGAGCAGTACTTC
TRBV5-6	TRBD2	few	TRBJ2-3	CASSSLAGGTDTQYF	TGTGCCAGCAGCTCTCTAGCGGGGGGCACAGATACGCAGTATTTT
TRBV28	-	-	TRBJ2-3	CASSPQSVSGRHADTQYF	TGTGCCAGCAGTCCGCAATCGGTGTCAGGCAGGCATGCAGATACGCAGTATTTT
TRBV4-1	TRBD2	few	TRBJ2-3	CASSPESSGGWGTQYF	TGTGCCAGCAGCCCCGAATCTAGCGGGGGGTGGGGTACGCAGTATTTT